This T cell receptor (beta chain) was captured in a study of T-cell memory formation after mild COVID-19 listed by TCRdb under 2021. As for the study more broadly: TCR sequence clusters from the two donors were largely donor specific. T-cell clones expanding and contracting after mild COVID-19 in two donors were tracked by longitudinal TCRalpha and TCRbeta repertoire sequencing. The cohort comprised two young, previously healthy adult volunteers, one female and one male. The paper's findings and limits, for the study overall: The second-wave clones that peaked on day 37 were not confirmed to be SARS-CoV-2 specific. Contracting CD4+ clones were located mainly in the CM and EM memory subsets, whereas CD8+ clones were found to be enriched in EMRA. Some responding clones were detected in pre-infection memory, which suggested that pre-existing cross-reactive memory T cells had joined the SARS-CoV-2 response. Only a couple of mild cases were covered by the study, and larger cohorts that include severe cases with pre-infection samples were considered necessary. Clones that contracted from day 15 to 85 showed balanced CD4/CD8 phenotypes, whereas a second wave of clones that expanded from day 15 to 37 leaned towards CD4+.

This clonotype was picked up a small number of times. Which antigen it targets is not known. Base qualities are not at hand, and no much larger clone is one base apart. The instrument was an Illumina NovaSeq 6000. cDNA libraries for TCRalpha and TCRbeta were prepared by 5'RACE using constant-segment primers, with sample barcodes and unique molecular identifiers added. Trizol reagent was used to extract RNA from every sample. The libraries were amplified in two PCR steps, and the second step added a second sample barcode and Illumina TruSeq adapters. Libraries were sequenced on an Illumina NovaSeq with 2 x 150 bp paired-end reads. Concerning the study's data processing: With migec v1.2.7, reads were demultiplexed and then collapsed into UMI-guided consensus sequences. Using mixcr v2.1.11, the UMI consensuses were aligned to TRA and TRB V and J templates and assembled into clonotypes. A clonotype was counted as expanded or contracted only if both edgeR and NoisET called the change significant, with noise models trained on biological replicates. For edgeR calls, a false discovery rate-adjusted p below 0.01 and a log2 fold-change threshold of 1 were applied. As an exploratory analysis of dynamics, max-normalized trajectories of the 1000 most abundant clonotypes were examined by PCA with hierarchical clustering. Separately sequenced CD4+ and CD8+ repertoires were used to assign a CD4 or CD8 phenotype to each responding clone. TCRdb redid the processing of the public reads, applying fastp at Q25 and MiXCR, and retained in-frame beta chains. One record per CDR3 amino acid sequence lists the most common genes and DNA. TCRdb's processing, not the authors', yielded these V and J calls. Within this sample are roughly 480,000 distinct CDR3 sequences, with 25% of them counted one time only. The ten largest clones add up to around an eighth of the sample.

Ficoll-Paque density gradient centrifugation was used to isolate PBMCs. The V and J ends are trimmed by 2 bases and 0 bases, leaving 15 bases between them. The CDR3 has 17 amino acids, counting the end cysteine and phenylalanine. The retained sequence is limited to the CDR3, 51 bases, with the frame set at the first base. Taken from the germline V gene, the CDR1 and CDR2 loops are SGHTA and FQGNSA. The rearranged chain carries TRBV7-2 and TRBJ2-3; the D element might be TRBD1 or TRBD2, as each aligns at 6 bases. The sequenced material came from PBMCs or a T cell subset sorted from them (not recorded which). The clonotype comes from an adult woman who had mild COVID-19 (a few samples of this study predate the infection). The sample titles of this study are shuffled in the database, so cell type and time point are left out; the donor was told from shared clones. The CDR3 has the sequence CASSLSGADSSTDTQYF. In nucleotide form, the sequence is TGTGCCAGCAGCTTATCGGGGGCCGACTCTAGCACAGATACGCAGTATTTT.